The clone carrying this TCR beta chain came up a few times. Its antigen remains unidentified. Losses at the gene ends were 1 base for V and 4 bases for J; bases not matched to a gene: 10. This CDR3 region has 17 residues. Germline-derived CDR1 and CDR2 are SGHKS and YYEKEE (reference sequence). This sample stems from a study of cytomegalovirus exposure and HLA in healthy donors. Overall study results and limits: Most TCR sequences showed up rarely, but some public TCRs showed up in many donors. In a later analysis, a genetic analysis reported fewer productive-TCR N-insertions in an Asian-associated ancestry cluster than the cohort average. Reports described diagnosis of cytomegalovirus status by the classifier as highly specific and sensitive.

This PCR relied on a set of 60 Vbeta primers and 13 Jbeta primers. Clones were read by immunoSEQ multiplex PCR, and TCRdb kept only the in-frame ones, dropping some. Altogether about 160,000 clones are present, more than 80% being singletons, with the ten largest covering 13%. While unrecorded immune exposures were likely, the donors were nominally healthy when sampled. This TCR was sampled from a woman aged 45-60 years in good health and CMV-seronegative. The chain uses TRBV5-5 and TRBJ1-2, with TRBD1 identical over 10 bases. The sequencing sample was made of PBMCs. The CDR3 loop is CASSLRDRGRVGYGYTF. The CDR3 nucleotides are TGTGCCAGCAGCTTGCGTGACAGGGGGCGAGTAGGCTATGGCTACACCTTC.